This TCR beta chain appears in the sequencing data of a study of blood T cell repertoires in COVID-19. Overall study context: Sample material is recorded as cDNA or gDNA derived from T cells, B-cell-depleted T cells, or PBMCs.

Study members were between roughly 18 and 89 years old and lived in 20 to 30 US regions. Assignment of participants to cohorts was predicated upon participant-reported clinical history. Data came from immunoSEQ multiplex PCR; TCRdb stores just in-frame clones and leaves some out. Among around 250,000 clones, approximately 83% were seen once, and the ten largest hold approximately 2%. The sample consisted of PBMCs or T cells enriched from blood (not recorded which). The TCR originated in a woman aged 45-65 years who had recovered from COVID-19.

CDR3 protein: CASSRSAGTANEKLFF. In nucleotides, the CDR3 is TGTGCCAGCAGCCGATCAGCCGGGACAGCTAATGAAAAACTGTTTTTT. V usage is TRBV5-6 and J usage is TRBJ1-4, with 7 bases fitting TRBD1. V was clipped by 4 bases and J by 3 bases; unmatched bases: 9. This CDR3 has 16 amino acids. Germline V gene lookup returns CDR1 SGHDT and CDR2 YYEEEE.